This T cell receptor beta chain was obtained from a study of cytomegalovirus exposure and HLA in healthy donors. This CDR3 is 15 amino acids long. The V gene lost 6 bases and the J gene lost 9 bases, with 19 bases spanning the gap. CDR1 SGHDT and CDR2 YYEEEE come from the germline V gene. Amplification used 60 Vbeta primers and 13 Jbeta primers. Clones were sequenced by immunoSEQ multiplex PCR, and TCRdb holds only the in-frame ones, with some missing. In the table there are under 150,000 clones, around 83% of which are singletons. The receptor comes from a human donor in good health. The gene calls are TRBV5-6 and TRBJ1-6; D may be TRBD1 (6 bases). The sample comprised PBMCs. The CDR3 sequence is CASTWQGRTASPLHF. The CDR3 DNA reads as TGTGCCAGCACCTGGCAGGGGCGAACAGCTTCACCCCTCCACTTT.